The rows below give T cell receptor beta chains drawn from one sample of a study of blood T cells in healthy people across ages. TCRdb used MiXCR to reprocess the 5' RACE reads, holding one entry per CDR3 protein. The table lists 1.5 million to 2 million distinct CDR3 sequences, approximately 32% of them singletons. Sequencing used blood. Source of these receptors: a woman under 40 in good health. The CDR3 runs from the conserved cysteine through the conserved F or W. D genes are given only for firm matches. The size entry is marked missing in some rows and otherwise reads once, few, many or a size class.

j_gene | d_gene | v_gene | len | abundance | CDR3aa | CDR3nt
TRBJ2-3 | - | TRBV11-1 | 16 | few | CASSPKERDLADTQYF | TGTGCCAGCAGCCCGAAGGAGCGAGATTTAGCAGATACGCAGTATTTT
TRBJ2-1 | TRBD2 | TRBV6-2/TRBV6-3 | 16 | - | CASSPYGRALVNEQFF | TGTGCCAGCAGTCCCTACGGGAGGGCCTTAGTCAATGAGCAGTTCTTC
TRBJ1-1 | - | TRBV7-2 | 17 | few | CASSLGGEARVSAEAFF | TGTGCCAGCAGCTTAGGGGGGGAGGCTAGAGTATCGGCTGAAGCTTTCTTT
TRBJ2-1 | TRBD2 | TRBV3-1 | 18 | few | CASSQGPSGGIFHNEQFF | TGTGCCAGCAGCCAAGGTCCCAGCGGGGGGATTTTCCACAATGAGCAGTTCTTC
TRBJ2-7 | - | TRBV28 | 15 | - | CASSLVGQKSYEQYF | TGTGCCAGCAGCCTTGTCGGGCAGAAGTCCTACGAGCAGTACTTC
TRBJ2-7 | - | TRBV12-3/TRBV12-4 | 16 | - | CASSFFARGGGYEQYF | TGTGCCAGCAGTTTCTTCGCACGGGGAGGAGGATACGAGCAGTACTTC
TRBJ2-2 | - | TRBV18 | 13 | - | CASSPLRIGELFF | TGTGCCAGCTCACCACTTAGGATCGGGGAGCTGTTTTTT
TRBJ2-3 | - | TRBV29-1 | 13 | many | CSVEGPARDTQYF | TGCAGCGTTGAGGGGCCAGCTCGGGATACGCAGTATTTT
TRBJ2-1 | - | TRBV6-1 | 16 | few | CASSGSTLRYSNEQFF | TGTGCCAGCAGTGGTTCGACTCTCCGATATAGCAATGAGCAGTTCTTC
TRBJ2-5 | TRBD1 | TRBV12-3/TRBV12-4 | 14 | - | CASSETGVQETQYF | TGTGCCAGCAGCGAAACAGGGGTTCAAGAGACCCAGTACTTC
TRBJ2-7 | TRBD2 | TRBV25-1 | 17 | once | CASSAKGTSGSSYEQYF | TGTGCCAGCAGTGCAAAAGGGACTAGCGGGAGCTCCTACGAGCAGTACTTC
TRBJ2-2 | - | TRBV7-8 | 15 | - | CASSLSYRPTGELFF | TGTGCCAGCAGCCTTAGCTACAGACCCACCGGGGAGCTGTTTTTT
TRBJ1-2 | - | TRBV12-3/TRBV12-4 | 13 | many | CASSLNLNYGYTF | TGTGCCAGCAGTTTAAACCTAAACTATGGCTACACCTTC
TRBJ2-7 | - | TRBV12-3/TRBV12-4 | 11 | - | CANSLPGEQYF | TGTGCTAACAGTTTACCAGGCGAGCAGTACTTC
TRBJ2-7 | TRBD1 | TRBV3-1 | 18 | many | CASSQALETGTGSYEQYF | TGTGCCAGCAGCCAAGCCCTCGAGACCGGGACAGGGTCCTACGAGCAGTACTTC
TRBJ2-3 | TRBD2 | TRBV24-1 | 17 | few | CATSASPGTSGTDTQYF | TGTGCCACCAGCGCTTCCCCCGGGACTAGCGGGACAGATACGCAGTATTTT
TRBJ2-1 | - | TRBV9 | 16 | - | CASSVAALGAYNEQFF | TGTGCCAGCAGCGTAGCCGCTTTAGGGGCCTACAATGAGCAGTTCTTC
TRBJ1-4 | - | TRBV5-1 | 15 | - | CASSLRTGTNEKLFF | TGCGCCAGCAGCTTACGGACGGGAACTAATGAAAAACTGTTTTTT
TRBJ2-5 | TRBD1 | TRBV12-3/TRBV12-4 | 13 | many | CASMGQGYETQYF | TGTGCCAGCATGGGACAGGGGTATGAGACCCAGTACTTC
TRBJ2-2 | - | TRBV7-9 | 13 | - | CASSLANLGELFF | TGTGCCAGCAGCTTAGCTAACCTCGGGGAGCTGTTTTTT
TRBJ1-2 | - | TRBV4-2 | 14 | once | CASSQDKNLYGYTF | TGTGCCAGCAGCCAAGATAAGAACCTCTATGGCTACACCTTC
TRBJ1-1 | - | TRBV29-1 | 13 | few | CSFTRGPLQGAFF | TGCAGCTTTACTCGGGGTCCTCTACAGGGAGCTTTCTTT